The 29 T cell receptor beta chains below all came from one sample that was sequenced in a study of blood T cell repertoires in COVID-19 (dated by TCRdb to 2018 to 2020). Preparation of the library involved the immunoSEQ multiplex PCR assay. Drawn from immuneACCESS, this table holds only the in-frame rearrangements with V and J called that TCRdb kept. Clones are partly lost; checked studies trace under half to an unresolved V gene and leave the rest unexplained. The table for this sample lists about 220,000 clones; 80% to 90% of them were counted only once. Under 3.5% of the sample is held by the ten biggest clonotypes. The sample consisted of PBMCs or T cells enriched from blood (not recorded which). The receptor source for this set is a woman younger than 30 in a cohort exposed to, infected with or recovered from COVID-19 (not recorded which).

The V call is TRBV11-2, the J call TRBJ2-7; D unresolved. Looked up from germline, CDR1 is SGHAT and CDR2 is FQNNGV. The CDR3 spans 14 residues. Trimming stripped 4 bases from V and 0 bases from J, with 10 bases between. The CDR3 reads CASSSEPGSYEQYF. For the CDR3, the DNA is TGTGCCAGCAGCTCCGAACCAGGCTCCTACGAGCAGTACTTC.

The CDR3 DNA reads as TGTGCCATCGCTAGCGGGGGGACCTACGAGCAGTACTTC. It yields the protein CAIASGGTYEQYF. V usage is TRBV10-3 and J usage is TRBJ2-7, with 11 bases matching TRBD2. CDR1 ENHRY and CDR2 SYGVKD come from the germline V gene. This CDR3 is 13 amino acids long. Losses at the gene ends were 8 bases for V and 2 bases for J; bases not matched to a gene: 2.

The gene calls are TRBV30 and TRBJ1-2, with 7 nucleotides matching TRBD1. The V gene's germline CDR1 is GTSNPN and CDR2 SVGIG (reference sequence). J lost 10 bases, V lost 5 bases, and 10 bases had no gene match. CDR3 length: 12 residues. The CDR3 spells CAWDPGQSSYTF. The CDR3 DNA reads TGTGCCTGGGATCCGGGACAGAGTTCCTACACCTTC.

This clone has only one observation. The gene calls are TRBV7-6 and TRBJ2-7; TRBD2 agrees at 15 bases. With V trimmed by 5 bases and J by 2 bases, 13 bases remained unmatched. Germline CDR1 is SGHVS and CDR2 is FNYEAQ. This CDR3 spans 19 amino acids. The CDR3 sequence: CASSLTGTSGRSVPYEQYF. Written as DNA, the CDR3 is TGTGCCAGCAGCCTCACCGGGACTAGCGGGAGGTCCGTCCCCTACGAGCAGTACTTC.

This clone was detected a few times. The chain employs TRBV2 and TRBJ1-5, with TRBD1 as a possible D gene (6 bases). V was clipped by 1 base and J by 6 bases, with 13 bases between them. This CDR3 comprises 15 residues. Germline CDR1 reads SNHLY; CDR2 reads FYNNEI. CDR3 amino acids: CASSEVAGAGQPQHF. The CDR3 region has the DNA TGTGCCAGCAGTGAAGTGGCAGGGGCAGGTCAGCCCCAGCATTTT.

The CDR3 region has the DNA TGCGCCAGCAGCTCGGGACTAGCGGCCAATGAGCAGTTCTTC. It codes for CASSSGLAANEQFF. The rearrangement joins TRBV5-1 to TRBJ2-1, with 11 bases identical to TRBD2. The V segment lost 3 bases and the J segment 6 bases; nucleotides outside the gene matches: 2. The germline V gene encodes CDR1 SGHRS and CDR2 YFSETQ. The CDR3 totals 14 residues.

The V gene is TRBV28, the J gene TRBJ2-7; no clear D gene. Trimming took off 4 bases at V and 2 bases at J, with 15 bases between the two ends. The CDR3 is 15 amino acids. Germline V CDR1 and CDR2: MDHEN, SYDVKM. The CDR3 reads CASSSPRLTAYEQYF. As DNA, the CDR3 is TGTGCCAGCAGTTCCCCCAGATTAACCGCCTACGAGCAGTACTTC.

V is TRBV19 and J is TRBJ1-5; the D is unclear. V lost 3 bases and J 7 bases, leaving 10 bases between the germline ends. This CDR3 is built from 13 residues. The germline gives CDR1 LNHDA, CDR2 SQIVND (reference sequence). This CDR3 reads CASSIGTRQPQHF. The CDR3 DNA reads as TGTGCCAGTAGTATTGGAACTAGGCAGCCCCAGCATTTT.

The V and J genes are TRBV7-9 and TRBJ1-2; 7 nucleotides align to TRBD1. Losses at the gene ends were 3 bases for V and 4 bases for J; bases not matched to a gene: 5. Germline values: CDR1 SEHNR, CDR2 FQNEAQ (reference sequence). This CDR3 has 14 amino acids. CDR3 in amino acids: CASSFAQGSYGYTF. CDR3 bases: TGTGCCAGCAGCTTCGCACAGGGGAGCTATGGCTACACCTTC.

The chain recombines TRBV6-2 or TRBV6-3 with TRBJ2-5, with D uncertain. The germline V gene encodes CDR1 MNHEY and CDR2 SVGEGT. Trimming removed 0 bases from V and 5 bases from J, with 4 bases in between. The CDR3 consists of 12 residues. CDR3 coding DNA: TGTGCCAGCAGTTACTCGGAGGAGACCCAGTACTTC. Amino acid sequence: CASSYSEETQYF.

This clone was counted only a few times. The chain has TRBV21-1 and TRBJ1-2; the D call in the table, TRBD1, was not verified against the DNA. TRBV21-1 corresponds to a pseudogene. This CDR3 comprises 12 residues. CDR3 sequence: CASSKTGDGYTF. The CDR3 DNA follows: TGTGCCAGCAGCAAGACAGGGGATGGCTACACCTTC.

The genes are TRBV2 and TRBJ2-3, with D tentatively TRBD2 (5 bases). Between the trimmed V and J ends, which lost 1 base and 6 bases, there was a span of 11 bases. Germline-derived CDR1 and CDR2 are SNHLY and FYNNEI. The CDR3 consists of 14 residues. CDR3: CASSEGNSADTQYF. DNA of the CDR3: TGTGCCAGCAGTGAAGGGAATAGCGCCGATACGCAGTATTTT.

The rearrangement uses TRBV6-5 and TRBJ2-3, with D perhaps TRBD2 (5 bases). This CDR3 is built from 14 residues. Trimming took off 6 bases at V and 2 bases at J, with 12 bases between the two ends. Germline CDR1 reads MNHEY; CDR2 reads SVGAGI. The DNA for the CDR3 is TGTGCCAGCAGAGATCCCGGGAACACAGATACGCAGTATTTT. Its translation: CASRDPGNTDTQYF.

CDR3 bases: TGTGCCAGCAGCCAAGAGAGTTATGGCTACACCTTC. Protein product: CASSQESYGYTF. The chain carries TRBV3-1 (or the pseudogene TRBV3-2) and TRBJ1-2; D is uncertain. The germline V and J ends were trimmed by 0 bases and 5 bases, with 4 bases remaining between them. From germline, CDR1 is LGHDT and CDR2 YNNKEL (reference sequence). The CDR3 is made up of 12 amino acids.

In its sample, this clone was seen a few times. This chain joins TRBV28 and TRBJ1-2; D possibly corresponds to TRBD1 (5 bases). The germline CDR1 and CDR2 sequences are MDHEN and SYDVKM. Trimming shortened V by 5 bases and J by 1 base, and 17 bases separated the two germline ends. The CDR3 is made up of 16 amino acids. DNA for the CDR3: TGTGCCAGCAGTACCCTAGACAGCAGGTTTAACTATGGCTACACCTTC. Protein: CASSTLDSRFNYGYTF.

The chain recombines TRBV5-1 with TRBJ2-3; the D gene is possibly TRBD2 (5 bases). V lost 4 bases and J 6 bases, leaving 12 bases between the germline ends. The V gene's germline CDR1 is SGHRS and CDR2 YFSETQ. CDR3 length equals 13 residues. The DNA for the CDR3 is TGCGCCAGCAGCCCCTATAGAGGGGATACGCAGTATTTT. This codes for CASSPYRGDTQYF.

In this sample, this clone turned up a few times. V gene TRBV15 combines with J gene TRBJ2-7, with 9 bases lining up with TRBD1. Per the germline V gene, CDR1 is LNHNV and CDR2 is YYDKDF (reference sequence). The CDR3 runs to 13 residues. With 5 bases clipped from V and 5 bases from J, the junction kept 4 bases outside the gene matches. As DNA, the CDR3 is TGTGCCACCAGCGGGGGACAGGGTAACGAGCAGTACTTC. Its translation is CATSGGQGNEQYF.

The chain links TRBV5-1 to TRBJ1-6; D possibly corresponds to TRBD1 (6 bases). The V end was cut by 4 bases, the J end by 8 bases, with 13 bases between. Germline V gene lookup returns CDR1 SGHRS and CDR2 YFSETQ. This CDR3 is built from 14 residues. The CDR3 sequence is CASSIGQIDSPLHF. The CDR3 DNA reads TGCGCCAGCAGCATCGGACAGATCGATTCACCCCTCCACTTT. The variable domain in full, with the rest retrieved from reference TRBV5-1 and TRBJ1-6, is KAGVTQTPRYLIKTRGQQVTLSCSPISGHRSVSWYQQTPGQGLQFLFEYFSETQRNKGNFPGRFSGRQFSNSRSEMNVSTLELGDSALYLCASSIGQIDSPLHFGNGTRLTVT.

The chain employs TRBV29-1 and TRBJ1-1, with TRBD1 matching 7 bases. The CDR3 has 13 amino acids. V shed 7 bases and J 1 base; nucleotides not matched to a gene: 6. Germline V CDR1 and CDR2: SQVTM, ANQGSEA. The CDR3: CSAAGQENTEAFF. CDR3 sequence (DNA): TGCAGCGCCGCTGGACAGGAGAACACTGAAGCTTTCTTT.

A word on this clone: Its ends do not fully match the called genes, so a read error is possible. The CDR3 is CASSPMAPSSPDF. Here the CDR3 DNA reads TGTGCCAGCAGCCCCATGGCCCCGTCCTCTCCCGACTTC. V usage is TRBV6-5 and J usage is TRBJ1-2; D uncertain. Germline V gene lookup returns CDR1 MNHEY and CDR2 SVGAGI. The CDR3 contains 13 residues.

The CDR3 here is CASSFGRENTEAFF. In DNA form, the CDR3 reads TGCGCCAGCAGCTTTGGACGGGAGAACACTGAAGCTTTCTTT. V and J are TRBV5-1 and TRBJ1-1; D unclear. Germline V gives CDR1 SGHRS, CDR2 YFSETQ. The CDR3 consists of 14 residues. The V end lost 2 bases, the J end lost 1 base, and 9 bases lay between the germline ends.

The rearrangement uses TRBV4-2 and TRBJ1-4; D call uncertain. Germline CDR1 and CDR2: LGHNA and YNFKEQ. The CDR3 totals 17 residues. Deletions cut 1 base from V and 5 bases from J, with 17 bases between. DNA of the CDR3: TGTGCCAGCAGCCAAGGCGTGAGGCTAGACTTAAATGAAAAACTGTTTTTT. This encodes CASSQGVRLDLNEKLFF.

CDR3 sequence (DNA): TGTGCCAGCAGTGACGACAGGGTTGGCTCACCCCTCCACTTT. The encoded protein is CASSDDRVGSPLHF. This chain links TRBV2 with TRBJ1-6, with TRBD1 identical over 7 bases. The germline V gene encodes CDR1 SNHLY and CDR2 FYNNEI. J lost 10 bases, V lost 3 bases, and 6 bases had no gene match. The CDR3 length is 14 residues. The full variable domain, its missing parts supplied by reference TRBV2 and TRBJ1-6, is EPEVTQTPSHQVTQMGQEVILRCVPISNHLYFYWYRQILGQKVEFLVSFYNNEISEKSEIFDDQFSVERPDGSNFTLKIRSTKLEDSAMYFCASSDDRVGSPLHFGNGTRLTVT.

The chain joins TRBV19 to TRBJ2-7; 12 bases are a match to TRBD1. Germline V gene lookup returns CDR1 LNHDA and CDR2 SQIVND (reference sequence). The CDR3 loop spans 14 amino acids. V gave up 5 bases and J gave up 6 bases; unmatched junction bases: 5. The CDR3 bases are TGTGCCAGTAGTTTCCGGGACAGGGGGCGCGAGCAGTACTTC. Translated, it gives CASSFRDRGREQYF.

The rearrangement joins TRBV5-5 to TRBJ2-7; 9 nucleotides match TRBD2. Germline V lookup: CDR1 SGHKS, CDR2 YYEKEE (reference sequence). The CDR3 totals 15 residues. With 0 bases clipped from V and 3 bases from J, the junction kept 4 bases outside the gene matches. The CDR3 DNA sequence: TGTGCCAGCAGCTTGGCAGGGACTAGCAGCTACGAGCAGTACTTC. It translates to CASSLAGTSSYEQYF.

The chain links TRBV7-2 to TRBJ2-2; 8 nucleotides match TRBD2. This CDR3 contains 16 residues. The ends lost 5 bases at V and 5 bases at J; junction bases unmatched: 10. Germline V gene lookup returns CDR1 SGHTA and CDR2 FQGNSA. CDR3 amino acids: CASSISPGGRTGELFF. The CDR3 DNA reads TGTGCCAGCAGCATCTCCCCGGGAGGGAGGACCGGGGAGCTGTTTTTT.

The genes are TRBV24-1 and TRBJ2-3; D not certain. Per the germline V gene, CDR1 is KGHDR and CDR2 is SFDVKD. This CDR3 has 15 residues. V shed 6 bases and J shed 0 bases, with 12 bases lying between them. The CDR3 DNA sequence: TGTGCCACCAGTTCACAGCTATCTAGCACAGATACGCAGTATTTT. Its translation: CATSSQLSSTDTQYF.

The chain has TRBV5-1 and TRBJ2-7; 10 nucleotides line up with TRBD1. CDR3 length equals 14 residues. CDR1 and CDR2 from the germline V gene are SGHRS and YFSETQ. The V gene end was trimmed by 6 bases and the J gene end by 4 bases; junction bases not matched to a gene: 7. This CDR3 reads CASNQDRGNYEQYF. The CDR3 DNA is TGCGCCAGCAACCAGGACAGGGGGAATTACGAGCAGTACTTC. The full variable domain, rest sourced from reference TRBV5-1 and TRBJ2-7, is KAGVTQTPRYLIKTRGQQVTLSCSPISGHRSVSWYQQTPGQGLQFLFEYFSETQRNKGNFPGRFSGRQFSNSRSEMNVSTLELGDSALYLCASNQDRGNYEQYFGPGTRLTVT.

The chain couples TRBV4-1 to TRBJ1-3, with 7 positions matching TRBD1. The CDR3 extends over 14 amino acids. Germline lookup yields CDR1 MGHRA and CDR2 YSYEKL. V dropped 3 bases and J dropped 4; count of bases not matched to a gene: 3. The CDR3 loop reads CASSQADRGNTIYF. CDR3 coding DNA: TGCGCCAGCAGCCAGGCGGACAGGGGAAACACCATATATTTT.